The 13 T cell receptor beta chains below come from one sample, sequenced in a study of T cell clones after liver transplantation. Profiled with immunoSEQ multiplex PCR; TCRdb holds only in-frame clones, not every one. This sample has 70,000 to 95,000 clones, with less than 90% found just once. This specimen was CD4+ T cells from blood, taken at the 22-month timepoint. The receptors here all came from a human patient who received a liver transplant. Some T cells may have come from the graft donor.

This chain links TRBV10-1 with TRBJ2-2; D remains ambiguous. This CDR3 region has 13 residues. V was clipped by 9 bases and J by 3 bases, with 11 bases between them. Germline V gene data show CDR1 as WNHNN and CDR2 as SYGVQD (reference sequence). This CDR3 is CASRAEHTGELFF. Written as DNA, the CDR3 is TGCGCCAGTCGCGCGGAGCACACCGGGGAGCTGTTTTTT.

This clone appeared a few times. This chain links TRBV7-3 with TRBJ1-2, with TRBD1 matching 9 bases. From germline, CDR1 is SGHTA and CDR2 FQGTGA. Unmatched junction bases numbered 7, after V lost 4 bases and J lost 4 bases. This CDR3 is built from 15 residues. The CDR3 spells CASSSGQGSPYGYTF. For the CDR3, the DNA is TGTGCCAGCAGCTCAGGACAGGGGTCCCCCTATGGCTACACCTTC. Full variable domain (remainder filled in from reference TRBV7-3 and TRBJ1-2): GAGVSQTPSNKVTEKGKYVELRCDPISGHTALYWYRQSLGQGPEFLIYFQGTGAADDSGLPNDRFFAVRPEGSVSTLKIQRTERGDSAVYLCASSSGQGSPYGYTFGSGTRLTVV.

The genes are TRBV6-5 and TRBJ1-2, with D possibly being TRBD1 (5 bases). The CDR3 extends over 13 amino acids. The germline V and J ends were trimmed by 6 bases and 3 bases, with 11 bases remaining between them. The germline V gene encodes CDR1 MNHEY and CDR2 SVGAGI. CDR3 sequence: CASRTRGDYGYTF. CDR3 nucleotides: TGTGCCAGCAGAACACGGGGGGACTATGGCTACACCTTC.

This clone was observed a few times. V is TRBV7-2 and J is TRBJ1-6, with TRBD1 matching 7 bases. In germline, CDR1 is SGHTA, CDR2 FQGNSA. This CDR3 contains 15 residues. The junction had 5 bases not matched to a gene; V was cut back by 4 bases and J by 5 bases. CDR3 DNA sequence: TGTGCCAGCAGCTCACAGGGGCGCGATAATTCACCCCTCCACTTT. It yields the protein CASSSQGRDNSPLHF.

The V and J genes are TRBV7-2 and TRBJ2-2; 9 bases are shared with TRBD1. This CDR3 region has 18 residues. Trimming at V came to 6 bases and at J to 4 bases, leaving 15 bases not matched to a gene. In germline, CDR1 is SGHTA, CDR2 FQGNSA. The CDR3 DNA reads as TGTGCCAGCAGACAAAACCCGGGACAGGGAAGGAGCACCGGGGAGCTGTTTTTT. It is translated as CASRQNPGQGRSTGELFF.

The CDR3, as DNA: TGTGCCAGCAGTAGCTCGACTCGAGCGCAGTATTTT. Translation gives CASSSSTRAQYF. The V gene is TRBV27, the J gene TRBJ2-3; D unclear. CDR1 is MNHEY and CDR2 is SMNVEV in the germline V gene (reference sequence). The CDR3 has 12 residues. The V and J ends lost 5 bases and 10 bases respectively, with 13 bases between them.

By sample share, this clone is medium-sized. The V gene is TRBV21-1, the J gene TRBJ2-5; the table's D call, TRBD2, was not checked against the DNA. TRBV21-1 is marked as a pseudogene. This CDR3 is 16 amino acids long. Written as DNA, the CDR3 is TGTGCCAGCAGCAAAGCGCATCCGAGGAGCTGGGAGACCCAGTACTTC. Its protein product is CASSKAHPRSWETQYF.

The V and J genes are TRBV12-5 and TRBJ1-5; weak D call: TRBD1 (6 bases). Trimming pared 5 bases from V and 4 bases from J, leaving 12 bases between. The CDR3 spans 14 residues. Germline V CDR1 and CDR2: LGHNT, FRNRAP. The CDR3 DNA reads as TGTGCTAGTGGTCAGGACAGCCAGAATCAGCCCCAGCATTTT. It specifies CASGQDSQNQPQHF.

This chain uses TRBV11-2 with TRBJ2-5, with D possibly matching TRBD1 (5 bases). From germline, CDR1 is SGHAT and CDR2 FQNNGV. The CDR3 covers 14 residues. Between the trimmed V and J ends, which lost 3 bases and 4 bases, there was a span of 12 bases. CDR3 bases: TGTGCCAGCAGCTTTGTCCAGGGTAGAGAGACCCAGTACTTC. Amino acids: CASSFVQGRETQYF.

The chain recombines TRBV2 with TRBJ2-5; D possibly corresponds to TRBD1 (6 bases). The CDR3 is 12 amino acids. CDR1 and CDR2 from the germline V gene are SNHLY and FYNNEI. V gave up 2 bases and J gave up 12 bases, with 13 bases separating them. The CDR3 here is CASSETGTNEYF. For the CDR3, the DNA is TGTGCCAGCAGTGAAACAGGGACGAATGAGTACTTC. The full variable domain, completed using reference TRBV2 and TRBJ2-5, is EPEVTQTPSHQVTQMGQEVILRCVPISNHLYFYWYRQILGQKVEFLVSFYNNEISEKSEIFDDQFSVERPDGSNFTLKIRSTKLEDSAMYFCASSETGTNEYFGPGTRLLVL.

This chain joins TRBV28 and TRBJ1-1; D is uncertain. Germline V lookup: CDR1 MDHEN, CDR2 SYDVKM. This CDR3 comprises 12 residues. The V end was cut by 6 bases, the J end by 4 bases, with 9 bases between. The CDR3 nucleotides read TGTGCCAGCAGCATCGTAGGCACTGAAGCTTTCTTT. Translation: CASSIVGTEAFF.

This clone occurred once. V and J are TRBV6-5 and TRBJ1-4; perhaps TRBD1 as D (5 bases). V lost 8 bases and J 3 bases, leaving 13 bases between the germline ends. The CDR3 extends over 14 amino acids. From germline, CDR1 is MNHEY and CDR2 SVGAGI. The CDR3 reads CASGQGLSNEKLFF. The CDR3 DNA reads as TGTGCCAGCGGCCAGGGTCTTTCTAATGAAAAACTGTTTTTT.

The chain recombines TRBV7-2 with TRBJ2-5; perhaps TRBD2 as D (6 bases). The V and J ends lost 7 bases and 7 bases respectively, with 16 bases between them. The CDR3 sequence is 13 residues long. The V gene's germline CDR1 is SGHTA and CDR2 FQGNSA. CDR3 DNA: TGTGCCAGCACCCACGGAGGGCTTGGGACCCAGTACTTC. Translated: CASTHGGLGTQYF.